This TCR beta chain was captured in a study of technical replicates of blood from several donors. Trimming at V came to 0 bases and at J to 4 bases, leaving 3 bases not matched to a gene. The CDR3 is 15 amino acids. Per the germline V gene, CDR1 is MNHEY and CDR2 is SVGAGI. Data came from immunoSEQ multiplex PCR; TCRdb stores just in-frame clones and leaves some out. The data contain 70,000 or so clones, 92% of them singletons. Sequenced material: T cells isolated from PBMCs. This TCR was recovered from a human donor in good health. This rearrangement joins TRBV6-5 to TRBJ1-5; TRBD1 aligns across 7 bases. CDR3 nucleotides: TGTGCCAGCAGTTACTCGAGACAGGGAAATCAGCCCCAGCATTTT. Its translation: CASSYSRQGNQPQHF.